A single sample gave rise to the 23 T cell receptor beta chains below, sequenced in a study of PD-L1 blockade in urothelial cancer. Assay used: immunoSEQ multiplex PCR; TCRdb lists only in-frame clones, some missing. Among 37,000 or so clones listed, over 75% were seen once. Time point noted: pretreatment peripheral blood. The sequences come from PBMCs, collected around atezolizumab (anti-PD-L1) treatment. These receptors came from a man aged 55 to 70 with urothelial cancer.

This CDR3 is CASSILGESSYGYTF. The CDR3 DNA is TGTGCCAGTAGTATCCTCGGGGAGAGTAGCTATGGCTACACCTTC. V is TRBV19 and J is TRBJ1-2, with D unresolved. The CDR3 is 15 residues long. Trimming stripped 3 bases from V and 4 bases from J, with 15 bases between. Germline-derived CDR1 and CDR2 are LNHDA and SQIVND (reference sequence). The full variable domain, completed using reference TRBV19 and TRBJ1-2, is DGGITQSPKYLFRKEGQNVTLSCEQNLNHDAMYWYRQDPGQGLRLIYYSQIVNDFQKGDIAEGYSVSREKKESFPLTVTSAQKNPTAFYLCASSILGESSYGYTFGSGTRLTVV.

This chain uses TRBV6-5 with TRBJ2-3, with 12 bases aligning to TRBD2. V shed 4 bases, J shed 2 bases, and the junction held 4 bases outside the gene matches. The CDR3 runs to 16 residues. The germline V gene encodes CDR1 MNHEY and CDR2 SVGAGI. For the CDR3, the DNA is TGTGCCAGCAGTTCGCTAGCGGGAGGGCTCACAGATACGCAGTATTTT. Translation gives CASSSLAGGLTDTQYF.

The chain couples TRBV5-8 to TRBJ1-2, with 9 nucleotides matching TRBD1. V shed 4 bases, J shed 3 bases, and the junction held 10 bases outside the gene matches. This CDR3 region has 16 residues. Germline loops: CDR1 SGHTS, CDR2 YDEGEE. This chain's CDR3 is CASSHYPGQGDYGYTF. The DNA of the CDR3 is TGTGCCAGCAGCCATTACCCGGGACAGGGTGACTATGGCTACACCTTC.

The V gene is TRBV30, the J gene TRBJ1-1; no clear D. Germline V lookup: CDR1 GTSNPN, CDR2 SVGIG (reference sequence). V lost 8 bases and J lost 0, with 7 bases in between. This CDR3 comprises 11 residues. The CDR3 nucleotides read TGTGCCGGCAAGATGAACACTGAAGCTTTCTTT. Its protein product is CAGKMNTEAFF. Full variable domain (remainder filled in from reference TRBV30 and TRBJ1-1): SQTIHQWPATLVQPVGSPLSLECTVEGTSNPNLYWYRQAAGRGLQLLFYSVGIGQISSEVPQNLSASRPQDRQFILSSKKLLLSDSGFYLCAGKMNTEAFFGQGTRLTVV.

The V and J genes are TRBV19 and TRBJ2-1, with 7 bases lining up with TRBD1. The germline V gene has CDR1 LNHDA and CDR2 SQIVND (reference sequence). Trimming took 3 bases from V and 4 from J; bases not matched to a gene: 6. The CDR3 is made up of 15 amino acids. The CDR3: CASSMERGPYNEQFF. The CDR3 coding sequence is TGTGCCAGTAGTATGGAAAGGGGGCCGTACAATGAGCAGTTCTTC.

This clone was detected a few times. The chain recombines TRBV7-9 with TRBJ1-6; D remains unclear. Germline CDR1 reads SEHNR; CDR2 reads FQNEAQ (reference sequence). The CDR3 consists of 12 residues. Trimming shortened V by 2 bases and J by 12 bases, and 8 bases separated the two germline ends. CDR3 protein: CASSLSSGPLHF. The CDR3 DNA sequence: TGTGCCAGCAGCTTATCATCAGGACCCCTCCACTTT.

The rearrangement links TRBV11-2 to TRBJ2-2; D is ambiguous. The germline V and J ends were trimmed by 4 bases and 7 bases, with 13 bases remaining between them. In germline, CDR1 is SGHAT, CDR2 FQNNGV. This CDR3 contains 14 residues. Here the CDR3 reads CASSSYSFGGELFF. As DNA, the CDR3 is TGTGCCAGCAGCTCATACAGTTTTGGCGGGGAGCTGTTTTTT.

The count of this clone is one. V gene TRBV2 combines with J gene TRBJ2-7; the D gene is possibly TRBD1 (5 bases). Trimming pared 6 bases from V and 2 bases from J, leaving 5 bases between. CDR1 and CDR2 from the germline V gene are SNHLY and FYNNEI. This CDR3 spans 11 amino acids. The CDR3 is CASRGAYEQYF. CDR3 coding DNA: TGTGCCAGCAGAGGGGCCTACGAGCAGTACTTC. The complete variable domain, with remaining parts taken from reference TRBV2 and TRBJ2-7, reads EPEVTQTPSHQVTQMGQEVILRCVPISNHLYFYWYRQILGQKVEFLVSFYNNEISEKSEIFDDQFSVERPDGSNFTLKIRSTKLEDSAMYFCASRGAYEQYFGPGTRLTVT.

The chain combines TRBV2 with TRBJ1-3; D might be TRBD1 (6 bases). The CDR3 covers 13 residues. With 8 bases removed from V and 2 bases from J, the gap between germline ends came to 10 bases. Germline-derived CDR1 and CDR2 are SNHLY and FYNNEI. CDR3 sequence (DNA): TGTGCCAGCCGCCGGGACACTGGAAACACCATATATTTT. It codes for CASRRDTGNTIYF.

V usage is TRBV30 and J usage is TRBJ2-7, with 7 bases matching TRBD2. J gave up 2 bases and V 4 bases, and 2 bases lay outside the gene matches. The CDR3 sequence is 12 residues long. CDR1 is GTSNPN and CDR2 is SVGIG in the germline V gene (reference sequence). The DNA for the CDR3 is TGTGCCTGGATCAGCGGGGCCTACGAGCAGTACTTC. Its protein is CAWISGAYEQYF.

This chain joins TRBV14 and TRBJ1-1, with D possibly TRBD1 on 6 matching bases. With 3 bases removed from V and 8 bases from J, the gap between germline ends came to 10 bases. This CDR3 has 12 residues. Looked up from germline, CDR1 is SGHDN and CDR2 is FVKESK. In DNA, the CDR3 is TGTGCCAGCAGCCATTACAGGGAGGAAGCTTTCTTT. This gives the protein CASSHYREEAFF.

V is TRBV28 and J is TRBJ2-7, with TRBD1 matching over 7 bases. V lost 6 bases, J lost 2 bases, and 13 bases stayed unmatched. The CDR3 spans 16 residues. Per germline, CDR1 MDHEN and CDR2 SYDVKM. The CDR3, as DNA: TGTGCCAGCAGACCACATGACAGGGCTGGCGCCTACGAGCAGTACTTC. Amino acid sequence: CASRPHDRAGAYEQYF.

This chain uses TRBV2 with TRBJ1-3; 8 nucleotides align to TRBD1. The V and J ends lost 3 bases and 2 bases, in that order; junction bases with no gene match: 3. Germline loops: CDR1 SNHLY, CDR2 FYNNEI. The CDR3 extends over 15 amino acids. The CDR3 nucleotides are TGTGCCAGCAGTGACGGACAGGGAGCTGGAAACACCATATATTTT. Protein sequence: CASSDGQGAGNTIYF. Drawing the rest from reference TRBV2 and TRBJ1-3, the complete variable domain is EPEVTQTPSHQVTQMGQEVILRCVPISNHLYFYWYRQILGQKVEFLVSFYNNEISEKSEIFDDQFSVERPDGSNFTLKIRSTKLEDSAMYFCASSDGQGAGNTIYFGEGSWLTVV.

V gene TRBV6-1 combines with J gene TRBJ2-1; 9 bases are a match to TRBD2. The CDR3 length is 15 residues. Germline V CDR1 and CDR2: MNHNS, SASEGT. V dropped 2 bases and J dropped 7; count of bases not matched to a gene: 6. In nucleotides, the CDR3 is TGTGCCAGCAGTGAACTTAGCGGGGGCCTGAATGAGCAGTTCTTC. The encoded protein is CASSELSGGLNEQFF.

This chain links TRBV11-2 with TRBJ1-1; D is possibly TRBD1 (6 bases). V lost 1 base to trimming and J lost 0 bases, with 6 bases between them. Germline-derived CDR1 and CDR2 are SGHAT and FQNNGV. This CDR3 contains 14 residues. CDR3 protein: CASSLGGLNTEAFF. In DNA form, the CDR3 reads TGTGCCAGCAGCTTAGGGGGGCTGAACACTGAAGCTTTCTTT.

CDR3: CASSSSGRADTQYF. CDR3 nucleotide sequence: TGTGCCAGCAGCTCTAGCGGGAGAGCAGATACGCAGTATTTT. The chain couples TRBV7-9 to TRBJ2-3, with 10 bases matching TRBD2. CDR1 is SEHNR, CDR2 FQNEAQ, per germline (reference sequence). Germline trimming cut 4 bases from V and 4 bases from J; bases unmatched to any gene: 2. The CDR3 is made up of 14 amino acids.

The chain joins TRBV7-9 to TRBJ2-1; 7 bases match TRBD2. Germline V gene lookup returns CDR1 SEHNR and CDR2 FQNEAQ (reference sequence). V gave up 6 bases and J gave up 9 bases; unmatched junction bases: 14. The CDR3 consists of 15 residues. CDR3 residues: CASSQRDGSFGEQFF. CDR3 sequence (DNA): TGTGCCAGCAGTCAGCGGGATGGCAGCTTTGGTGAGCAGTTCTTC.

CDR3 nucleotides: TGTGCCAGCAGCTTAAGGGGGCACGGCACCGGGGAGCTGTTTTTT. This translates into CASSLRGHGTGELFF. The chain combines TRBV7-2 with TRBJ2-2; 7 positions match TRBD1. Germline values: CDR1 SGHTA, CDR2 FQGNSA. Germline trimming cut 2 bases from V and 4 bases from J; bases unmatched to any gene: 4. CDR3 size: 15 residues.

V usage is TRBV7-9 and J usage is TRBJ2-3; 12 positions agree with TRBD2. The junction had 2 bases not matched to a gene; V was cut back by 4 bases and J by 6 bases. Germline values: CDR1 SEHNR, CDR2 FQNEAQ (reference sequence). This CDR3 has 14 residues. Written as DNA, the CDR3 is TGTGCCAGCAGCTGGACTAGCGGGAAGGATACGCAGTATTTT. Protein: CASSWTSGKDTQYF.

The chain has TRBV12-5 and TRBJ2-1, with 12 bases matching TRBD2. Unmatched junction bases numbered 4, after V lost 1 base and J lost 9 bases. Germline-derived CDR1 and CDR2 are LGHNT and FRNRAP. CDR3 length equals 15 residues. The CDR3 DNA reads TGTGCTAGTGGTTTGGGGGGACTAGCGGGCCGTGAGCAGTTCTTC. Protein product: CASGLGGLAGREQFF. The whole variable domain, filled in from reference TRBV12-5 and TRBJ2-1, reads DARVTQTPRHKVTEMGQEVTMRCQPILGHNTVFWYRQTMMQGLELLAYFRNRAPLDDSGMPKDRFSAEMPDATLATLKIQPSEPRDSAVYFCASGLGGLAGREQFFGPGTRLTVL.

The rearrangement joins TRBV28 to TRBJ1-2, with D hard to call. CDR1 and CDR2 from the germline V gene are MDHEN and SYDVKM. Trimming shortened V by 9 bases and J by 3 bases, and 23 bases separated the two germline ends. The CDR3 consists of 16 residues. The CDR3 bases are TGTGCCAGGGCGAATGGTCGAGATGGGAGCTACTATGGCTACACCTTC. Encoded protein: CARANGRDGSYYGYTF.

The chain joins TRBV14 to TRBJ2-5; D perhaps matches TRBD2 (5 bases). Germline loops: CDR1 SGHDN, CDR2 FVKESK. The V end was cut by 1 base, the J end by 1 base, with 16 bases between. The CDR3 extends over 17 amino acids. CDR3 sequence reads: CASSQADLIGPQETQYF. The CDR3 DNA reads as TGTGCCAGCAGCCAAGCGGACTTGATCGGTCCCCAAGAGACCCAGTACTTC. Full variable domain (outside the CDR3, taken from reference TRBV14 and TRBJ2-5): EAGVTQFPSHSVIEKGQTVTLRCDPISGHDNLYWYRRVMGKEIKFLLHFVKESKQDESGMPNNRFLAERTGGTYSTLKVQPAELEDSGVYFCASSQADLIGPQETQYFGPGTRLLVL.

This chain connects TRBV20-1 to TRBJ1-2; D is unresolved. This CDR3 region has 9 residues. Germline CDR1 DFQATT, CDR2 SNEGSKA (reference sequence). This CDR3 reads CRPSDFGTF. CDR3 sequence (DNA): TGCAGGCCTTCTGATTTCGGCACCTTC.